This TCR beta chain was observed in a study of cytomegalovirus exposure and HLA in healthy donors. Overall study context: There were 117 million unique TCR beta sequences, drawn from 180 million or so T cells, in an earlier analysis. Study results and limitations: Among TCR beta chains, those listed as cytomegalovirus-associated numbered roughly 150. The classifier reportedly diagnosed cytomegalovirus status with high sensitivity and specificity.

Healthy bone marrow donors formed the donor group. The study ran its PCR with 60 Vbeta and 13 Jbeta primers. Here immunoSEQ multiplex PCR was the method, and the copy in TCRdb shows in-frame clones only, minus some. The data show roughly 140,000 clones, with 55% to 70% seen just once and roughly 7% held by the top ten. In regard to this clone: The antigen is not known.

The V end was cut by 5 bases, the J end by 2 bases, with 9 bases between. Germline V CDR1 and CDR2: MGHDK, SYGVNS. This CDR3 comprises 13 residues. Input material: PBMCs. The sequence derives from a woman aged 55 to 70 in good health and CMV-seropositive. The chain carries TRBV25-1 and TRBJ2-5, with a possible D match to TRBD2 (6 bases). The CDR3, as DNA: TGTGCCAGCAGTCGGGGACTTCAAGAGACCCAGTACTTC. Translated, it gives CASSRGLQETQYF.